This passage covers 17 T cell receptor beta chains from one sample sequenced in a study of shared clonotypes between healthy human individuals (dated by TCRdb to 2020 to 2022). Library preparation was by the immunoSEQ multiplex PCR assay. Held by TCRdb, this immuneACCESS table contains in-frame sequences only and omits some clones. Under half of the omission traces to an unresolved V gene where checked; the cause of the rest is unknown. In this sample the table shows roughly 760,000 clones, approximately 79% of which occur a single time. The leading ten clones occupy around 1.6% of the sample. The specimen sequenced was memory CD4+ T cells sorted from blood. The label giving this sample's cell subset or site can be read as: CD45RA-negative fraction. The source is a woman aged 25 to 39 in good health.

J is TRBJ2-2 and V is TRBV10-1; no clear D. Trimming took off 7 bases at V and 1 base at J, with 10 bases between the two ends. CDR3 length: 14 amino acids. From germline, CDR1 is WNHNN and CDR2 SYGVQD (reference sequence). The CDR3 bases are TGCGCCAGCACGGGCCAGCTGAACACCGGGGAGCTGTTTTTT. Protein product: CASTGQLNTGELFF.

The genes are TRBV7-8 and TRBJ2-3, with D unclear. Germline CDR1 is SGHVS and CDR2 is FQNEAQ. Trimming stripped 1 base from V and 6 bases from J, with 8 bases between. The CDR3 runs to 13 residues. CDR3: CASSLGPPDTQYF. CDR3 sequence (DNA): TGTGCCAGCAGCTTAGGCCCCCCCGATACGCAGTATTTT.

The chain's CDR3 is CASSVAHYEQYF. The CDR3 bases are TGTGCCAGCAGCGTGGCCCACTACGAGCAGTACTTC. V gene TRBV5-6 combines with J gene TRBJ2-7; D not certain. The CDR3 runs 12 residues. Deletions cut 4 bases from V and 3 bases from J, with 8 bases between. In germline, CDR1 is SGHDT, CDR2 YYEEEE.

V gene TRBV6-5 combines with J gene TRBJ2-7; TRBD2 agrees at 9 bases. V trimming: 0 bases; J trimming: 5 bases; junction bases outside the gene matches: 5. Germline CDR1 and CDR2: MNHEY and SVGAGI. CDR3 length: 15 amino acids. This CDR3 reads CASSYSREGTNEQYF. The CDR3 DNA reads TGTGCCAGCAGTTACTCGCGGGAGGGCACCAACGAGCAGTACTTC.

J is TRBJ1-4 and V is TRBV2; D may be TRBD1 (6 bases). Germline lookup yields CDR1 SNHLY and CDR2 FYNNEI. The CDR3 extends over 15 amino acids. With 6 bases removed from V and 10 bases from J, the gap between germline ends came to 21 bases. CDR3 protein: CASSARTAVGGKLFF. In DNA, the CDR3 is TGTGCCAGCAGCGCCCGGACAGCTGTTGGAGGAAAACTGTTTTTT. The full variable domain, rest sourced from reference TRBV2 and TRBJ1-4, is EPEVTQTPSHQVTQMGQEVILRCVPISNHLYFYWYRQILGQKVEFLVSFYNNEISEKSEIFDDQFSVERPDGSNFTLKIRSTKLEDSAMYFCASSARTAVGGKLFFGSGTQLSVL.

The chain uses TRBV28 and TRBJ2-2, with TRBD1 as a possible D gene (5 bases). The CDR3 loop spans 17 amino acids. Trimming stripped 5 bases from V and 1 base from J, with 17 bases between. Germline CDR1 reads MDHEN; CDR2 reads SYDVKM. Written as DNA, the CDR3 is TGTGCCAGCAGTCTTGGACACCTCCTTGGGAACACCGGGGAGCTGTTTTTT. Amino acid sequence: CASSLGHLLGNTGELFF.

The gene calls are TRBV11-1 and TRBJ1-5; 7 bases fit TRBD1. The junction had 6 bases not matched to a gene; V was cut back by 5 bases and J by 2 bases. Germline CDR1 and CDR2: SGHAT and FQDESV (reference sequence). The CDR3 contains 15 residues. The CDR3 nucleotides read TGTGCCAGCAGCCGGACAGGTGAAGGCAATCAGCCCCAGCATTTT. Protein sequence: CASSRTGEGNQPQHF.

This clone has ten or more counts. The chain is built from TRBV4-1 and TRBJ1-5; D gene unclear. V lost 4 bases and J lost 0, with 10 bases in between. Germline loops: CDR1 MGHRA, CDR2 YSYEKL. The CDR3 totals 15 residues. The CDR3 loop is CASSLTHGSNQPQHF. CDR3 coding DNA: TGCGCCAGCAGCCTCACCCACGGTAGCAATCAGCCCCAGCATTTT.

For the CDR3, the DNA is TGTGCCAGTAGTCGAAAAAGGGGCTCGGGACAGAACACAGATACGCAGTATTTT. This sequence encodes CASSRKRGSGQNTDTQYF. The rearrangement joins TRBV19 to TRBJ2-3; 7 bases agree with TRBD1. CDR3 length equals 18 residues. The germline V gene has CDR1 LNHDA and CDR2 SQIVND (reference sequence). After removal of 5 bases from V and 2 bases from J, the junction contained 16 bases not matched to a gene.

The CDR3 DNA follows: TGTGCCAGCAGCTTTTCGCTAGCGGGAGGCCAATACAATGAGCAGTTCTTC. Translation: CASSFSLAGGQYNEQFF. The chain joins TRBV5-4 to TRBJ2-1; TRBD2 matches at 11 bases. J gave up 4 bases and V 2 bases, and 8 bases lay outside the gene matches. The CDR3 is made up of 17 amino acids. Per the germline V gene, CDR1 is SGHNT and CDR2 is YYREEE (reference sequence).

The gene calls are TRBV19 and TRBJ1-5; 7 bases agree with TRBD1. This CDR3 comprises 14 residues. The V and J ends lost 3 bases and 7 bases, in that order; junction bases with no gene match: 6. Germline CDR1 LNHDA, CDR2 SQIVND (reference sequence). The CDR3 DNA reads as TGTGCCAGTAGTATGCGAACAGGGGACCAGCCCCAGCATTTT. Translating it yields CASSMRTGDQPQHF.

The sample holds a few counts of this clone. The chain uses TRBV7-9 and TRBJ2-7, with 11 nucleotides matching TRBD1. Germline CDR1 is SEHNR and CDR2 is FQNEAQ (reference sequence). V shed 4 bases, J shed 2 bases, and the junction held 7 bases outside the gene matches. This CDR3 region has 16 residues. This CDR3 reads CASSWGRGQGAYEQYF. The CDR3 nucleotides read TGTGCCAGCAGCTGGGGTCGGGGACAGGGGGCCTACGAGCAGTACTTC. Complete variable domain (other parts from reference TRBV7-9 and TRBJ2-7): DTGVSQNPRHKITKRGQNVTFRCDPISEHNRLYWYRQTLGQGPEFLTYFQNEAQLEKSRLLSDRFSAERPKGSFSTLEIQRTEQGDSAMYLCASSWGRGQGAYEQYFGPGTRLTVT.

Only one count was recorded for this clone. The rearrangement joins TRBV6-5 to TRBJ1-2; TRBD1 agrees at 7 bases. Per germline, CDR1 MNHEY and CDR2 SVGAGI. J was trimmed by 0 bases and V by 6 bases; bases with no gene match: 7. The CDR3 covers 15 residues. CDR3 sequence: CASRKEGAPNYGYTF. In DNA, the CDR3 is TGTGCCAGCAGAAAAGAGGGGGCCCCTAACTATGGCTACACCTTC.

The chain links TRBV5-1 to TRBJ2-5; 11 positions match TRBD2. Germline assignment: CDR1 SGHRS and CDR2 YFSETQ. J was trimmed by 5 bases and V by 5 bases; bases with no gene match: 14. The CDR3 loop spans 17 amino acids. CDR3 nucleotide sequence: TGCGCCAGCAGAAAGGGAGCGGGACTAGCGGAGGGGGAGACCCAGTACTTC. Translated, it gives CASRKGAGLAEGETQYF.

This chain links TRBV30 with TRBJ1-2; D is perhaps TRBD1 (5 bases). Germline CDR1 GTSNPN, CDR2 SVGIG (reference sequence). The CDR3 spans 13 residues. Trimming removed 5 bases from V and 2 bases from J, with 12 bases in between. The DNA for the CDR3 is TGTGCCTGGGAGGGGAGGGCAAACTATGGCTACACCTTC. Its protein product is CAWEGRANYGYTF. The full variable domain, its missing parts supplied by reference TRBV30 and TRBJ1-2, is SQTIHQWPATLVQPVGSPLSLECTVEGTSNPNLYWYRQAAGRGLQLLFYSVGIGQISSEVPQNLSASRPQDRQFILSSKKLLLSDSGFYLCAWEGRANYGYTFGSGTRLTVV.

The chain combines TRBV5-1 with TRBJ2-3, with 7 bases that match TRBD2. The CDR3 sequence is 13 residues long. The J segment lost 6 bases and the V segment lost 5 bases, leaving 6 bases of the junction unmatched. Germline CDR1 and CDR2: SGHRS and YFSETQ. The CDR3 sequence: CASSWEGRDTQYF. CDR3 DNA sequence: TGCGCCAGCAGTTGGGAGGGAAGGGATACGCAGTATTTT.

This chain joins TRBV6-6 and TRBJ2-5; no clear D. The CDR3 has 14 residues. Germline CDR1 reads MNHNY; CDR2 reads SVGAGI (reference sequence). Trimming cost V 5 bases and J 9 bases, with 19 bases left between them. In nucleotides, the CDR3 is TGTGCCAGCAGTACGAGACCAAGCTCTGACCCCCAGTACTTC. It is translated as CASSTRPSSDPQYF.